This entry lists 2 T cell receptor beta chains sequenced from one sample in a study of neurological immune-mediated disorders. TCRdb re-called the 5' RACE reads through MiXCR, storing one row per CDR3 protein. Here the sample spans roughly 80,000 distinct CDR3 sequences, 17% being singletons. Sequences were obtained from PBMCs. The receptors come from a woman aged 40 to 50 in good health.

In its sample, this clonotype was seen many times. J is TRBJ1-1 and V is TRBV28; TRBD1 matches at 7 bases. The CDR3 is 16 residues long. With 3 bases clipped from V and 2 bases from J, the junction kept 9 bases outside the gene matches. Germline loops: CDR1 MDHEN, CDR2 SYDVKM. The CDR3 sequence is CASSLGGGSFNTEAFF. In nucleotides, the CDR3 is TGTGCCAGCAGTTTGGGAGGGGGCAGCTTCAACACTGAAGCTTTCTTT. The entire variable domain, with the rest obtained from reference TRBV28 and TRBJ1-1, is as follows: DVKVTQSSRYLVKRTGEKVFLECVQDMDHENMFWYRQDPGLGLRLIYFSYDVKMKEKGDIPEGYSVSREKKERFSLILESASTNQTSMYLCASSLGGGSFNTEAFFGQGTRLTVV.

This clonotype was seen at least ten times. The chain has TRBV5-1 and TRBJ1-1, with a weak D call TRBD1 (6 bases). Germline CDR1 SGHRS, CDR2 YFSETQ. Trimming removed 4 bases from V and 11 bases from J, with 24 bases in between. This CDR3 spans 15 amino acids. The CDR3 DNA reads TGCGCCAGCAGCGACCCCTCGAGGGGGGAGGCCAATGCTTTCTTT. This translates into CASSDPSRGEANAFF. Based on the CDR3 plus reference TRBV5-1 and TRBJ1-1, the full variable domain is KAGVTQTPRYLIKTRGQQVTLSCSPISGHRSVSWYQQTPGQGLQFLFEYFSETQRNKGNFPGRFSGRQFSNSRSEMNVSTLELGDSALYLCASSDPSRGEANAFFGQGTRLTVV.